Below, 12 T cell receptor beta chains from the same sample are listed, as sequenced in a study of cytomegalovirus exposure and HLA in healthy donors. The primer mix had 60 Vbeta and 13 Jbeta primers. Profiled with immunoSEQ multiplex PCR; TCRdb holds only in-frame clones, not every one. The sample holds 250,000 or so clones, 92% seen once. Sequencing used PBMCs. Receptors originate from a girl aged 2 to 10 in good health and CMV-seronegative.

This clone was seen more than once but under ten times. The same CDR3 arises from other DNA sequences in this sample as well. The V and J genes are TRBV6-5 and TRBJ1-1, with D unresolved. The CDR3 is 13 amino acids. Germline CDR1 is MNHEY and CDR2 is SVGAGI. Trimming pared 2 bases from V and 1 base from J, leaving 5 bases between. The CDR3 here is CASSYRGNTEAFF. The CDR3 bases are TGTGCCAGCAGTTACCGGGGGAACACTGAAGCTTTCTTT.

This chain links TRBV6-5 with TRBJ2-3, with TRBD2 identical over 9 bases. Germline V gives CDR1 MNHEY, CDR2 SVGAGI. After removal of 7 bases from V and 1 base from J, the junction contained 3 bases not matched to a gene. There are 14 residues in the CDR3. The CDR3 reads CASNQREGTDTQYF. As DNA, the CDR3 is TGTGCCAGCAACCAGCGGGAGGGCACAGATACGCAGTATTTT.

This clone was detected only once. The rearrangement joins TRBV2 to TRBJ1-2; D uncertain. The ends were cut back, 4 bases at V and 4 bases at J, with 13 bases in the middle. The germline gives CDR1 SNHLY, CDR2 FYNNEI. The length of the CDR3 is 14 residues. CDR3 in DNA: TGTGCCAGCAGTGCTACCAGAGGCCCCTATGGCTACACCTTC. Amino acid sequence: CASSATRGPYGYTF.

A note on this clone: Additional DNA sequences in this sample encode the identical CDR3. The chain recombines TRBV7-9 with TRBJ1-5; maybe TRBD1 (6 bases). CDR1 and CDR2 (germline): SEHNR, FQNEAQ (reference sequence). Trimming cost V 5 bases and J 1 base, with 9 bases left between them. The CDR3 contains 14 residues. CDR3 residues: CASSLDSSNQPQHF. CDR3 nucleotides: TGTGCCAGCAGCCTGGACAGCAGCAATCAGCCCCAGCATTTT.

DNA of the CDR3: TGCAGCGTTCAGTGGTCTAACTATGGCTACACCTTC. Translation gives CSVQWSNYGYTF. The J gene is TRBJ1-2, the V gene TRBV29-1; D not certain. The V end was cut by 5 bases, the J end by 0 bases, with 7 bases between. The CDR3 runs 12 residues. From germline, CDR1 is SQVTM and CDR2 ANQGSEA. Combining the CDR3 with reference TRBV29-1 and TRBJ1-2 gives the whole variable domain SAVISQKPSRDICQRGTSLTIQCQVDSQVTMMFWYRQQPGQSLTLIATANQGSEATYESGFVIDKFPISRPNLTFSTLTVSNMSPEDSSIYLCSVQWSNYGYTFGSGTRLTVV.

This chain connects TRBV5-5 to TRBJ1-2, with 7 nucleotides matching TRBD1. J was trimmed by 4 bases and V by 5 bases; bases with no gene match: 11. Germline V gene data show CDR1 as SGHKS and CDR2 as YYEKEE (reference sequence). The length of the CDR3 is 15 residues. Here the CDR3 DNA reads TGTGCCAGCAGTTTGCCGGAGGGGGCGGGCTATGGCTACACCTTC. Protein product: CASSLPEGAGYGYTF.

The rearrangement links TRBV7-8 to TRBJ2-7, with D possibly matching TRBD1 (8 bases). The CDR3 consists of 16 residues. Trimming left V 3 bases short and J 2 bases short, with 17 bases between. CDR1 is SGHVS, CDR2 FQNEAQ, per germline. DNA of the CDR3: TGTGCCAGCAGCTTCACACAGGGGGGGGCGGCCTACGAGCAGTACTTC. It translates to CASSFTQGGAAYEQYF. Full variable domain (missing parts from reference TRBV7-8 and TRBJ2-7): GAGVSQSPRYKVAKRGQDVALRCDPISGHVSLFWYQQALGQGPEFLTYFQNEAQLDKSGLPSDRFFAERPEGSVSTLKIQRTQQEDSAVYLCASSFTQGGAAYEQYFGPGTRLTVT.

V is TRBV19 and J is TRBJ1-1; TRBD1 agrees at 7 bases. This CDR3 contains 15 residues. The V segment lost 6 bases and the J segment 2 bases; nucleotides outside the gene matches: 9. Germline V gene data show CDR1 as LNHDA and CDR2 as SQIVND (reference sequence). This CDR3 reads CASRRGGRKNTEAFF. The CDR3 DNA is TGTGCCAGTAGAAGAGGGGGCAGGAAAAACACTGAAGCTTTCTTT. The whole variable domain, filled in from reference TRBV19 and TRBJ1-1, reads DGGITQSPKYLFRKEGQNVTLSCEQNLNHDAMYWYRQDPGQGLRLIYYSQIVNDFQKGDIAEGYSVSREKKESFPLTVTSAQKNPTAFYLCASRRGGRKNTEAFFGQGTRLTVV.

A single count supports this clone. The chain links TRBV5-1 to TRBJ1-1, with a tentative D call TRBD1 (6 bases). Trimming took off 5 bases at V and 3 bases at J, with 17 bases between the two ends. The germline V gene has CDR1 SGHRS and CDR2 YFSETQ. The CDR3 is 15 amino acids. The DNA for the CDR3 is TGCGCCAGCAGTTTGAACAGGGAGTGGGACACTGAAGCTTTCTTT. Amino acid sequence: CASSLNREWDTEAFF.

The chain uses TRBV5-1 and TRBJ1-1, with 9 bases matching TRBD1. From germline, CDR1 is SGHRS and CDR2 YFSETQ. V dropped 4 bases and J dropped 5; count of bases not matched to a gene: 6. The CDR3 has 14 residues. CDR3 coding DNA: TGCGCCAGCAGCCTAGGACAGGGGAGGACTGAAGCTTTCTTT. Translated, it gives CASSLGQGRTEAFF.

This rearrangement joins TRBV7-9 to TRBJ2-3; 12 bases line up with TRBD2. The germline V gene encodes CDR1 SEHNR and CDR2 FQNEAQ (reference sequence). This CDR3 has 14 residues. V was pared by 6 bases and J by 5 bases, with 3 bases of the junction left unmatched. The CDR3 protein is CASRRLAGEDTQYF. In DNA, the CDR3 is TGTGCCAGCAGGCGACTAGCGGGGGAAGATACGCAGTATTTT.

Here the CDR3 DNA reads TGTGCCAGCAGCTTAGTGTCCAGGGGGGAGACCCAGTACTTC. Residues: CASSLVSRGETQYF. The chain couples TRBV7-6 to TRBJ2-5; 7 bases map to TRBD1. The germline V gene encodes CDR1 SGHVS and CDR2 FNYEAQ. Trimming took 1 base from V and 5 from J; bases not matched to a gene: 4. The CDR3 length is 14 residues.